The entry that follows covers one T cell receptor beta chain sequence. One heparinised draw, averaging about 116 mL, was taken per donor. Sorting with CD45RO/CCR7/CD25/CD127/CD95/CD27 yielded naive, central memory, regulatory and stem-like memory CD4+ cells. This sample is drawn from a study of beta chain features in type 1 diabetes. The CDR3 totals 14 residues. CDR1 and CDR2 (germline): SGHAT, FQNNGV. After removal of 5 bases from V and 4 bases from J, the junction contained 7 bases not matched to a gene. The sequenced template was cDNA made from the entire isolated RNA. This table comes from immunoSEQ multiplex PCR, and its TCRdb copy is limited to in-frame clones, with some not included. Found here are 120,000 to 150,000 clones, roughly 53% of them singletons; the top ten hold roughly 0.4%.

The chain couples TRBV11-2 to TRBJ1-2; 7 bases map to TRBD1. The sequenced sample consisted of Tregs from blood. This TCR derives from a man between 18 and 29 years old in good health. Here the CDR3 DNA reads TGTGCCAGCAGCCCGACAGGGAGCTTCTATGGCTACACCTTC. This gives the protein CASSPTGSFYGYTF.